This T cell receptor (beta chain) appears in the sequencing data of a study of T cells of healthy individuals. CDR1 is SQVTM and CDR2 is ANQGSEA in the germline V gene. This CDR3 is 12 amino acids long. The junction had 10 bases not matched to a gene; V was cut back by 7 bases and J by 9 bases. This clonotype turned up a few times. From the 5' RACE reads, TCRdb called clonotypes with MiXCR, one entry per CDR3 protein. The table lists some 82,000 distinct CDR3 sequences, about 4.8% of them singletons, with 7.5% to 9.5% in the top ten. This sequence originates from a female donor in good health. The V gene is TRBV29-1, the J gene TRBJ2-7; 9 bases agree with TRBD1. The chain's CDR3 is CSAGTGLGSQYF. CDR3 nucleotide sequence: TGCAGCGCTGGGACAGGGCTGGGCTCGCAGTACTTC.